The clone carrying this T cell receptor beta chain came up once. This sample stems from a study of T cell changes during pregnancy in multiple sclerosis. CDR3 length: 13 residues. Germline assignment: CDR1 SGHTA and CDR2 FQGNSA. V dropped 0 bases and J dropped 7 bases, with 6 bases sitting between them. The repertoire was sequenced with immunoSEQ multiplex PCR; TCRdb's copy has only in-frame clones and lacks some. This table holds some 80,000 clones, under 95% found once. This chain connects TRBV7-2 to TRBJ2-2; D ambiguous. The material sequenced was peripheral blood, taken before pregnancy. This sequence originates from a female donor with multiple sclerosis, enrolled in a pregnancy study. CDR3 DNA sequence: TGTGCCAGCAGCTTAGCCGGTTACGGGGAGCTGTTTTTT. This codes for CASSLAGYGELFF.